This is a list of T cell receptor beta chains from one sample in a study of T-cell reconstitution after alpha-beta-depleted transplantation in children. TCRdb re-called the PCR reads through MiXCR, storing one row per CDR3 protein. Here the sample spans 250,000 to 300,000 distinct CDR3 sequences, 11% being singletons. Sequencing was performed on peripheral blood, taken 180 days after TCRalphabeta/CD19-depleted stem cell transplant. The source of these receptors is a male patient aged 2 to 9 who had a stem cell transplant for chronic granulomatous disease, so the T cells may come from the graft donor. The CDR3 runs from the conserved cysteine through the conserved F or W. Fields, in order: V gene, D gene, clone size, J gene, CDR3 DNA, CDR3 protein. A D gene is named only where the DNA matches it firmly. Size is omitted from some rows. Given values are once, few, many or a class for expanded clones.

TRBV12-3/TRBV12-4	.	.	TRBJ1-2	TGTGCCAGCAGTTTCCTCTGGCCAAATGGCTACACCTTC	CASSFLWPNGYTF
TRBV6-5	.	many	TRBJ2-6	TGTGCCAGCAGTTACGATGCAGGGTACCGCTCTGGGGCCAACGTCCTGACTTTC	CASSYDAGYRSGANVLTF
TRBV7-9	TRBD2	many	TRBJ2-5	TGTGCCAGCAGCTTCCAAAACGGACTAGCGGGAATGGAGACCCAGTACTTC	CASSFQNGLAGMETQYF
TRBV12-3/TRBV12-4	.	many	TRBJ2-1	TGTGCCAGCAGTTTAGTAGGACTCCCTAACAATGAGCAGTTCTTC	CASSLVGLPNNEQFF
TRBV15	.	.	TRBJ1-1	TGTGCCACTTCGACAGCAAACACTGAAGCTTTCTTT	CATSTANTEAFF
TRBV19	.	many	TRBJ2-1	TGTGCCAGTAGTCACAGCGGGGAGCAGTTCTTC	CASSHSGEQFF
TRBV7-8	.	many	TRBJ2-7	TGTGCCAGCAGCTCCCCCCCCGGGAGTAACTACGAGCAGTACTTC	CASSSPPGSNYEQYF
TRBV7-3	.	many	TRBJ2-1	TGTGCCAGCAGCTTATCCTACAGGAATGAGCAGTTCTTC	CASSLSYRNEQFF
TRBV4-1	.	.	TRBJ2-1	TGCGCCAGCAGCCAAGGGAAGGGGAGGTCCTACAATGAGCAGTTCTTC	CASSQGKGRSYNEQFF
TRBV28	TRBD1	many	TRBJ2-7	TGTGCCAGCAGTTTCGAAGGACAGGGTTTCTTCTACGAGCAGTACTTC	CASSFEGQGFFYEQYF
TRBV7-9	.	many	TRBJ2-3	TGTGCCAGCAGCTTAGGAGGGGGTGAAGATACGCAGTATTTT	CASSLGGGEDTQYF
TRBV29-1	.	many	TRBJ2-5	TGCAGCGTTGAACCCCGCCAAAAGGTGGGAGAGACCCAGTACTTC	CSVEPRQKVGETQYF
TRBV24-1	.	many	TRBJ1-2	TGTGCCACCAGTGATTTTTGGCGCTACACCTTC	CATSDFWRYTF
TRBV3-1	TRBD2	many	TRBJ2-2	TGTGCCAGCAGCCAAGGGGGACTAGCGGGAGGCCGAACCGGGGAGCTGTTTTTT	CASSQGGLAGGRTGELFF